One sample yielded the 7 T cell receptor beta chains listed below, sequenced in a study of blood T cells in healthy people across ages (dated by TCRdb to between 2014 and 2016). Library method: 5' RACE. Sequencing relied on an Illumina HiSeq 2500. A second PCR of 7 to 11 cycles was performed with a sample-barcoded 5' primer and a J-beta primer mix. TCRdb took the public reads, trimmed them with fastp at Q25, ran MiXCR for clone calling and kept in-frame beta chains. Records with the same CDR3 protein are collapsed into one entry carrying the most frequent genes and DNA. The sample table contains hundreds of thousands of distinct CDR3 sequences; only one count was recorded for around 45% of them. The ten largest make up 15% to 20% of the sample. Sequencing was performed on blood. The origin of the receptors is a man at least 80 years old in good health.

The chain recombines TRBV4-3 with TRBJ2-3; tentatively, D is TRBD1 or TRBD2 (6 bases each). Germline values: CDR1 LGHNA, CDR2 YSLEER. The CDR3 is 15 residues long. Trimming left V 4 bases short and J 5 bases short, with 16 bases between. Here the CDR3 reads CASSPAWGAGDTQYF. The CDR3 region has the DNA TGCGCCAGCAGCCCTGCGTGGGGGGCCGGAGATACGCAGTATTTT.

The chain couples TRBV11-1 to TRBJ2-1, with TRBD2 matching over 14 bases. Germline trimming cut 5 bases from V and 0 bases from J; bases unmatched to any gene: 15. The CDR3 spans 21 residues. Germline CDR1 is SGHAT and CDR2 is FQDESV (reference sequence). This chain's CDR3 is CASSARTSGRIRSSSYNEQFF. The CDR3 nucleotides are TGTGCCAGCAGCGCGCGGACTAGCGGGAGGATACGATCGAGCTCCTACAATGAGCAGTTCTTC.

This clonotype came up a few times. This rearrangement joins TRBV7-2 to TRBJ1-2, with D hard to call. V gave up 1 base and J gave up 2 bases, with 11 bases separating them. Looked up from germline, CDR1 is SGHTA and CDR2 is FQGNSA. The CDR3 runs to 15 residues. DNA of the CDR3: TGTGCCAGCAGCTTAGACGGCGGACGGAACTATGGCTACACCTTC. Protein sequence: CASSLDGGRNYGYTF.

The V call is TRBV9, the J call TRBJ1-3; unclear D gene. Germline V gene sequence: CDR1 SGDLS, CDR2 YYNGEE. The CDR3 is 15 amino acids. The V end was cut by 4 bases, the J end by 4 bases, with 15 bases between. CDR3 amino acids: CASSPPGNPGNTIYF. The CDR3 nucleotides are TGTGCCAGCAGCCCCCCCGGGAACCCGGGAAACACCATATATTTT.

V gene TRBV12-3 or TRBV12-4 combines with J gene TRBJ2-7; 10 nucleotides line up with TRBD2. This CDR3 has 13 amino acids. After removal of 3 bases from V and 10 bases from J, the junction contained 6 bases not matched to a gene. The DNA of the CDR3 is TGTGCCAGCAGTTTGGCTAGCGGGAGCGGACAGTACTTC. It translates to CASSLASGSGQYF.

This clonotype was seen at least ten times. The chain carries TRBV20-1 and TRBJ2-5; 11 bases map to TRBD2. With V trimmed by 6 bases and J by 4 bases, 4 bases remained unmatched. The CDR3 length is 13 residues. From germline, CDR1 is DFQATT and CDR2 SNEGSKA (reference sequence). The CDR3 DNA is TGCAGTGCCGGGACTAGCGGAGGAGAGACCCAGTACTTC. Encoded protein: CSAGTSGGETQYF.

The genes are TRBV20-1 and TRBJ2-2; perhaps D is TRBD1 or TRBD2 (5 bases each). Germline CDR1 reads DFQATT; CDR2 reads SNEGSKA (reference sequence). Trimming stripped 6 bases from V and 2 bases from J, with 16 bases between. The CDR3 sequence is 15 residues long. CDR3 loop: CSAPMGDTNTGELFF. The CDR3 DNA reads TGCAGTGCCCCTATGGGGGATACAAACACCGGGGAGCTGTTTTTT.